This entry features one T cell receptor (beta chain) sequence. The source of the sample is a study of control samples from healthy donors and cancer patients. Sequencing used immunoSEQ multiplex PCR; TCRdb keeps in-frame clones, though not all of them. The repertoire holds 85,000 to 95,000 clones, with about 87% as singletons. Sequencing input: blood. The TCR comes from a woman aged 65 to 85 in good health.

CDR3: CASSQGGRGQPQHF. The CDR3 DNA follows: TGTGCCAGCAGCCAGGGGGGTAGGGGTCAGCCCCAGCATTTT. The gene calls are TRBV6-5 and TRBJ1-5, with 7 bases lining up with TRBD1. In germline, CDR1 is MNHEY, CDR2 SVGAGI. This CDR3 contains 14 residues. With V trimmed by 6 bases and J by 6 bases, 8 bases remained unmatched.